The clone carrying this T cell receptor (beta chain) was found many times. This sample was taken from a study of post-analysis software for immune sequencing data. V lost 5 bases, J lost 5 bases, and 18 bases stayed unmatched. This CDR3 has 18 residues. The V gene's germline CDR1 is DFQATT and CDR2 SNEGSKA (reference sequence). Every TCR beta cDNA library bore unique molecular identifiers. Each CDR3 protein gets one entry after TCRdb re-called the PCR reads with MiXCR. This sample has roughly 160,000 distinct CDR3 sequences; about 37% occur once, and the top ten carry under 30%. The material was blood, obtained after autologous hematopoietic stem cell transplantation. The sequence derives from a girl aged 10 to 17 with multiple sclerosis. The chain combines TRBV20-1 with TRBJ2-5, with 12 nucleotides matching TRBD2. The CDR3 reads CSAQLGLAGWRAQETQYF. For the CDR3, the DNA is TGCAGTGCTCAGCTCGGACTAGCGGGGTGGAGGGCCCAGGAGACCCAGTACTTC.